What follows are 6 T cell receptor beta chains derived from one specimen sequenced in a study of T cells in Graves' hyperthyroidism and ophthalmopathy. Amplified regions were TCR beta CDR3 sequences from RNA transcripts. The primer set for the first-round RT-PCR of the TCR CDR3 was HTBI. One entry per CDR3 protein, called by TCRdb with MiXCR from the multiplex PCR reads. This sample has roughly 240,000 distinct CDR3 sequences; approximately 25% occur once, and the top ten carry about 40%. The sequencing sample was made of blood. Receptors were obtained from a woman between 40 and 50 years old with Graves' ophthalmopathy.

This clonotype was picked up a small number of times. This chain uses TRBV30 with TRBJ2-7; TRBD1 matches 9 bases. V was pared by 8 bases and J by 6 bases, with 11 bases of the junction left unmatched. This CDR3 comprises 13 residues. Germline CDR1 reads GTSNPN; CDR2 reads SVGIG (reference sequence). Here the CDR3 reads CALSGQGPFEQYF. CDR3 DNA sequence: TGTGCCCTTTCGGGACAGGGTCCGTTCGAGCAGTACTTC.

In its sample, this clonotype was seen many times. One end of the junction does not line up with germline, which may come from a read error. The chain has TRBV12-3 or TRBV12-4 and TRBJ2-7; D is undetermined. There are 13 residues in the CDR3. For the CDR3, the DNA is TGTGCCAGCAGTTGGGCAGATAGGGCCGAGCGGTACTTC. It codes for CASSWADRAERYF.

This clonotype has at least ten counts. This chain connects TRBV28 to TRBJ2-2; TRBD1 is a possible D gene (6 bases). The CDR3 contains 17 residues. The ends were cut back, 6 bases at V and 5 bases at J, with 22 bases in the middle. Germline CDR1 and CDR2: MDHEN and SYDVKM. The CDR3 region has the DNA TGTGCCAGCAGACCCGCGGCGGGCAGGGGTCGGACCGGGGAGCTGTTTTTT. This encodes CASRPAAGRGRTGELFF. The variable domain in full, with the rest retrieved from reference TRBV28 and TRBJ2-2, is DVKVTQSSRYLVKRTGEKVFLECVQDMDHENMFWYRQDPGLGLRLIYFSYDVKMKEKGDIPEGYSVSREKKERFSLILESASTNQTSMYLCASRPAAGRGRTGELFFGEGSRLTVL.

This clonotype occurred many times. V usage is TRBV7-2 and J usage is TRBJ1-3, with unresolved D. Trimming took off 5 bases at V and 0 bases at J, with 8 bases between the two ends. In germline, CDR1 is SGHTA, CDR2 FQGNSA. The CDR3 sequence is 14 residues long. CDR3 DNA: TGTGCCAGCAGCCCCACTAGCTCTGGAAACACCATATATTTT. Its protein is CASSPTSSGNTIYF.

This clonotype was counted at least ten times. The chain links TRBV4-2 to TRBJ2-7; D is perhaps TRBD2 (6 bases). The germline V gene encodes CDR1 LGHNA and CDR2 YNFKEQ. This CDR3 is 14 amino acids long. Trimming stripped 0 bases from V and 5 bases from J, with 11 bases between. The chain's CDR3 is CASSQESREHEQYF. CDR3 DNA sequence: TGTGCCAGCAGCCAAGAAAGCCGGGAGCACGAGCAGTACTTC.

This clonotype was seen many times. The chain is built from TRBV15 and TRBJ2-2; 11 nucleotides match TRBD2. The CDR3 sequence is 15 residues long. Trimming took 5 bases from V and 4 from J; bases not matched to a gene: 3. CDR1 and CDR2 (germline): LNHNV, YYDKDF (reference sequence). CDR3 nucleotides: TGTGCCACCAGCTTCGGGACTAGCGGCACCGGGGAGCTGTTTTTT. Its translation: CATSFGTSGTGELFF.